The clone carrying this T cell receptor beta chain rates as medium-sized. Approximately 5.5 milliliters of peripheral blood were drawn at each of two time points. Two rounds of multiplex PCR amplified TCR beta CDR3 from genomic DNA. The first PCR round targeted every TRBV and TRBJ gene with specific primers. TCRdb ran MiXCR on the multiplex PCR reads and lists one entry per CDR3 protein. The sample records over 10,000 distinct CDR3 sequences, approximately 47% being singletons. The data derive from a study of prognosis after radiotherapy for stage I lung cancer. This CDR3 is built from 12 residues. Germline CDR1 reads MNHEY; CDR2 reads SVGEGT. Trimming shortened V by 6 bases and J by 2 bases, and 6 bases separated the two germline ends.

This clonotype originated in a donor aged 50 or older with non-small cell lung cancer. The chain has TRBV6-2 or TRBV6-3 and TRBJ2-3; D perhaps matches TRBD2 (5 bases). The sample here was PBMCs, taken before or after stereotactic body radiation therapy (not recorded which). This CDR3 reads CASSGITDTQYF. CDR3 sequence (DNA): TGTGCCAGCAGCGGGATCACAGATACGCAGTATTTT.